Below, 22 T cell receptor beta chains from the same sample are listed, as sequenced in a study of T cells in narcolepsy (dated by TCRdb to between 2018 and 2020). The library was obtained by the immunoSEQ multiplex PCR assay. In TCRdb, the immuneACCESS table is reduced to in-frame sequences with V and J assigned. These tables do not hold every clone; where another copy was compared, an unresolved V gene accounts for under half, and the others remain unexplained. This sample holds over 25,000 clones; about 80% were observed only once. The ten largest clones take up less than 1.3% of the sample. Source material: memory (CD45RA-) CD4+ T cells from blood. The sample's cell subset or site label, decoded: memory T cells sorted ex vivo from peripheral blood. The receptors derive from a human donor in good health.

The chain joins TRBV6-5 to TRBJ2-3, with a possible D match to TRBD2 (6 bases). Deletions cut 6 bases from V and 6 bases from J, with 16 bases between. This CDR3 region has 14 residues. CDR1 is MNHEY, CDR2 SVGAGI, per germline. This chain's CDR3 is CASRKTGTPDTQYF. The CDR3 region has the DNA TGTGCCAGCAGGAAGACTGGGACTCCGGATACGCAGTATTTT.

CDR3 region: CASSIQSGATGELFF. The CDR3 DNA reads as TGTGCCAGTAGTATACAGAGCGGGGCCACCGGGGAGCTGTTTTTT. The V call is TRBV19, the J call TRBJ2-2; 7 bases are shared with TRBD2. V shed 2 bases, J shed 4 bases, and the junction held 4 bases outside the gene matches. This CDR3 spans 15 amino acids. In germline, CDR1 is LNHDA, CDR2 SQIVND (reference sequence).

The chain employs TRBV7-9 and TRBJ1-5; maybe TRBD1 (5 bases). Germline V gene data show CDR1 as SEHNR and CDR2 as FQNEAQ (reference sequence). The CDR3 consists of 14 residues. V lost 3 bases and J lost 5, with 11 bases in between. DNA for the CDR3: TGTGCCAGCAGCTTGGGGGACGGGTATCAGCCCCAGCATTTT. Encoded protein: CASSLGDGYQPQHF.

The CDR3: CASSLPGGNSPLHF. The DNA for the CDR3 is TGTGCCAGCAGCTTGCCCGGGGGGAATTCACCCCTCCACTTT. The chain uses TRBV5-4 and TRBJ1-6, with a weak D call TRBD1 (5 bases). Germline V gene data show CDR1 as SGHNT and CDR2 as YYREEE (reference sequence). This CDR3 has 14 residues. Deletions cut 1 base from V and 7 bases from J, with 9 bases between.

The rearrangement links TRBV30 to TRBJ1-1; D possibly corresponds to TRBD1 (5 bases). CDR3 length equals 13 residues. From germline, CDR1 is GTSNPN and CDR2 SVGIG (reference sequence). Trimming stripped 3 bases from V and 13 bases from J, with 21 bases between. In DNA, the CDR3 is TGTGCCTGGAGGAATGGGGGTAGCACAATTATTTTCTTT. It translates to CAWRNGGSTIIFF. The variable domain in full, with the rest retrieved from reference TRBV30 and TRBJ1-1, is SQTIHQWPATLVQPVGSPLSLECTVEGTSNPNLYWYRQAAGRGLQLLFYSVGIGQISSEVPQNLSASRPQDRQFILSSKKLLLSDSGFYLCAWRNGGSTIIFFGQGTRLTVV.

This chain uses TRBV10-3 with TRBJ2-2; no reliable D call. V shed 4 bases and J shed 3 bases, with 9 bases lying between them. The germline gives CDR1 ENHRY, CDR2 SYGVKD. The CDR3 spans 14 residues. CDR3 DNA: TGTGCCATCAGTGCGGGTGCGGACACCGGGGAGCTGTTTTTT. As protein: CAISAGADTGELFF.

CDR3 amino acids: CASRFSGTSNTGELFF. DNA for the CDR3: TGTGCCAGCAGATTTTCTGGGACTAGCAACACCGGGGAGCTGTTTTTT. The genes are TRBV7-2 and TRBJ2-2, with TRBD2 matching 9 bases. Germline-derived CDR1 and CDR2 are SGHTA and FQGNSA. With V trimmed by 6 bases and J by 2 bases, 7 bases remained unmatched. The CDR3 is made up of 16 amino acids.

The chain has TRBV9 and TRBJ1-2, with TRBD1 matching over 8 bases. With V trimmed by 4 bases and J by 8 bases, 7 bases remained unmatched. The CDR3 runs 13 residues. The germline gives CDR1 SGDLS, CDR2 YYNGEE. The CDR3 spells CASSSGQGSGYTF. The CDR3 DNA reads as TGTGCCAGCAGCTCTGGACAGGGTTCGGGCTACACCTTC.

About this clone itself: The sample contains more than one DNA sequence encoding this CDR3. The chain uses TRBV19 and TRBJ2-2; D is perhaps TRBD1 or TRBD2 (5 bases each). V was cut by 8 bases and J by 2 bases, with 12 bases left in between. The CDR3 length is 14 residues. The V gene's germline CDR1 is LNHDA and CDR2 SQIVND (reference sequence). CDR3 DNA: TGTGCCAGTGGGGGTCAGGGCAACACCGGGGAGCTGTTTTTT. It translates to CASGGQGNTGELFF.

The rearrangement links TRBV5-4 to TRBJ1-2; tentatively, D is TRBD1 (6 bases). The CDR3 is 14 residues long. CDR1 is SGHNT, CDR2 YYREEE, per germline (reference sequence). The V and J ends lost 7 bases and 3 bases respectively, with 16 bases between them. In nucleotides, the CDR3 is TGTGCCAGCTCTTCAGGCGGGGGCTACTATGGCTACACCTTC. Translating gives CASSSGGGYYGYTF. Based on the CDR3 plus reference TRBV5-4 and TRBJ1-2, the full variable domain is ETGVTQSPTHLIKTRGQQVTLRCSSQSGHNTVSWYQQALGQGPQFIFQYYREEENGRGNFPPRFSGLQFPNYSSELNVNALELDDSALYLCASSSGGGYYGYTFGSGTRLTVV.

The rearrangement uses TRBV5-1 and TRBJ2-1, with TRBD2 matching over 8 bases. From germline, CDR1 is SGHRS and CDR2 YFSETQ. V was clipped by 3 bases and J by 7 bases; unmatched bases: 21. The CDR3 length is 19 residues. The CDR3 protein is CASSSHSWDPNTGGNEQFF. CDR3 DNA sequence: TGCGCCAGCAGCTCTCACTCCTGGGACCCCAACACGGGAGGGAATGAGCAGTTCTTC.

Concerning this clone: The same CDR3 also results from other DNA sequences found in this sample. CDR3 region: CASSVGGFDSPLHF. Written as DNA, the CDR3 is TGTGCCAGCAGCGTAGGGGGTTTCGATTCACCCCTCCACTTT. The rearrangement uses TRBV9 and TRBJ1-6, with D uncertain. Germline-derived CDR1 and CDR2 are SGDLS and YYNGEE. Trimming left V 0 bases short and J 8 bases short, with 9 bases between. This CDR3 spans 14 amino acids.

V gene TRBV7-2 combines with J gene TRBJ1-3, with D possibly TRBD1 on 6 matching bases. Trimming took off 0 bases at V and 2 bases at J, with 11 bases between the two ends. This CDR3 region has 16 residues. CDR1 is SGHTA, CDR2 FQGNSA, per germline. CDR3 sequence: CASSLAGGFTGNTIYF. CDR3 nucleotide sequence: TGTGCCAGCAGCTTAGCGGGGGGCTTTACTGGAAACACCATATATTTT.

V and J are TRBV5-1 and TRBJ2-5, with D perhaps assigned TRBD1 or TRBD2 (6 bases each). The germline V gene encodes CDR1 SGHRS and CDR2 YFSETQ. The germline V and J ends were trimmed by 4 bases and 2 bases, with 12 bases remaining between them. This CDR3 is built from 14 residues. CDR3 coding DNA: TGCGCCAGCAGCCTTCGAGGGGGGCAAGAGACCCAGTACTTC. Translating it yields CASSLRGGQETQYF.

The rearrangement links TRBV14 to TRBJ1-1, with unresolved D. CDR1 SGHDN and CDR2 FVKESK come from the germline V gene. Deletions cut 2 bases from V and 2 bases from J, with 9 bases between. This CDR3 is 14 amino acids long. The CDR3 DNA follows: TGTGCCAGCAGCCAACTCCGGAGTAACACTGAAGCTTTCTTT. Its translation is CASSQLRSNTEAFF. The entire variable domain, with the rest obtained from reference TRBV14 and TRBJ1-1, is as follows: EAGVTQFPSHSVIEKGQTVTLRCDPISGHDNLYWYRRVMGKEIKFLLHFVKESKQDESGMPNNRFLAERTGGTYSTLKVQPAELEDSGVYFCASSQLRSNTEAFFGQGTRLTVV.

CDR3 in amino acids: CASSERFNYGYTF. CDR3 nucleotides: TGTGCCAGTAGTGAGAGGTTTAACTATGGCTACACCTTC. The rearrangement joins TRBV19 to TRBJ1-2; D is unclear. V lost 5 bases to trimming and J lost 1 base, with 8 bases between them. The CDR3 consists of 13 residues. CDR1 and CDR2 from the germline V gene are LNHDA and SQIVND (reference sequence).

The rearrangement uses TRBV11-1 and TRBJ2-7; the match to TRBD1 covers 7 bases. The CDR3 contains 14 residues. Germline-derived CDR1 and CDR2 are SGHAT and FQDESV (reference sequence). Trimming at V came to 4 bases and at J to 1 base, leaving 4 bases not matched to a gene. CDR3 loop: CASSSRQGSYEQYF. In nucleotides, the CDR3 is TGTGCCAGCAGCTCGAGACAGGGTTCCTACGAGCAGTACTTC.

This chain links TRBV6-5 with TRBJ1-2, with D perhaps TRBD1 (5 bases). The germline CDR1 and CDR2 sequences are MNHEY and SVGAGI. Trimming removed 5 bases at V and 4 bases at J, with 14 bases between. CDR3 size: 14 residues. The CDR3 region is CASSVSRVGYGYTF. The CDR3 nucleotides are TGTGCCAGCAGTGTTTCCAGGGTCGGCTATGGCTACACCTTC.

The rearrangement links TRBV4-3 to TRBJ2-3; 8 bases fit TRBD2. The CDR3 consists of 14 residues. After removal of 1 base from V and 4 bases from J, the junction contained 1 base not matched to a gene. Looked up from germline, CDR1 is LGHNA and CDR2 is YSLEER. The CDR3 bases are TGCGCCAGCAGCCAAGCGGGGGGGCCAGATACGCAGTATTTT. Translation gives CASSQAGGPDTQYF.

This sequence joins TRBV5-4 and TRBJ2-5; D might be TRBD2 (5 bases). With 2 bases removed from V and 5 bases from J, the gap between germline ends came to 13 bases. The germline V gene has CDR1 SGHNT and CDR2 YYREEE (reference sequence). The CDR3 loop spans 14 amino acids. The CDR3, as DNA: TGTGCCAGCAGCTTACCGGGGATCGGGGAGACCCAGTACTTC. Its translation is CASSLPGIGETQYF.

This clone came up once. For the CDR3, the DNA is TGTGCCAGCAGCCAAGCGGGACTAGCAGCGAACACCGGGGAGCTGTTTTTT. Its translation is CASSQAGLAANTGELFF. The chain joins TRBV28 to TRBJ2-2; 9 nucleotides match TRBD2. CDR1 is MDHEN and CDR2 is SYDVKM in the germline V gene. The trim removed 6 bases at V and 0 bases at J, leaving 8 bases unmatched. The CDR3 has 17 amino acids.

In this sample, this clone turned up a few times. The V call is TRBV5-4, the J call TRBJ1-1; tentatively, D is TRBD1 (6 bases). V was trimmed by 10 bases and J by 0 bases, leaving 10 bases between them. Per the germline V gene, CDR1 is SGHNT and CDR2 is YYREEE (reference sequence). The CDR3 loop spans 12 amino acids. The CDR3 here is CASRTVNTEAFF. The CDR3 DNA reads as TGTGCCTCCCGGACAGTGAACACTGAAGCTTTCTTT.